The T cell receptor beta chain under discussion was sequenced for a study of CD8+ T cells in alopecia areata. The authors extracted RNA and reverse transcribed it into cDNA as the sequencing template. The table came from immunoSEQ multiplex PCR; TCRdb's copy has only in-frame clones and leaves some out. The repertoire holds some 200,000 clones, roughly 64% seen once, with 10% to 15% in the top ten. The treatment was: oral pan-JAK inhibitor, 5-10 mg twice daily. Sampling of alopecia areata patients yielded lesional scalp punch biopsies as well as peripheral blood. Sequenced here: CD8+ T cells sorted from blood, sampled at week 24, from a patient treated with tofacitinib. This clonotype was sampled from a human donor with alopecia areata.

CDR3 protein: CASSLNGPNYEQYF. The CDR3 coding sequence is TGCGCCAGCAGCTTGAATGGCCCCAACTACGAGCAGTACTTC. V gene TRBV5-1 combines with J gene TRBJ2-7; D remains ambiguous. The CDR3 length is 14 residues. Germline lookup yields CDR1 SGHRS and CDR2 YFSETQ. V lost 1 base to trimming and J lost 3 bases, with 11 bases between them.